Below, one T cell receptor (beta chain) is given with its context. Its antigen is not identified. Repertoires were generated with immunoSEQ multiplex PCR, while TCRdb's copy carries only in-frame clones and drops some. Counted here are about 1 million clones, around 74% occurring once; the ten biggest clones make up roughly 1.4%. The sample is drawn from a study of shared clonotypes between healthy human individuals. About the research overall: Per donor, CD8 memory used one plate, CD8 naive used two, CD4 memory used three and CD4 naive used three.

Broader study findings: Clonotypes not shared had lower generation probabilities than those common to all four donors. The expectation was that sequencing depth would affect clonotype sharing among donors.

This CDR3 region has 15 residues. The V gene end was trimmed by 0 bases and the J gene end by 3 bases; junction bases not matched to a gene: 5. Germline lookup yields CDR1 SGHRS and CDR2 YFSETQ. Researchers partitioned CD4+ cells into CD45RA+ naive and CD45RA-negative memory subsets. Input material: memory CD4+ T cells sorted from blood. Subset in this sample: CD45RA-negative fraction. The chain links TRBV5-1 to TRBJ2-5; 7 bases match TRBD2. The sequence derives from a man aged 18 to 30 in good health. The CDR3 loop reads CASSLGDYPKETQYF. The DNA for the CDR3 is TGCGCCAGCAGCTTGGGGGACTACCCGAAAGAGACCCAGTACTTC.